The T cell receptor (beta chain) under discussion was sequenced for a study of blood T cell repertoires in COVID-19. The wider study: The United States, Italy and Spain provided the acute and convalescent COVID-19 samples. T cells, B-cell-depleted T cells, or PBMCs provided the cDNA or gDNA that served as material.

The CDR3 is 16 amino acids. V lost 5 bases and J 7 bases, leaving 23 bases between the germline ends. CDR1 is SGHTA and CDR2 is FQGNSA in the germline V gene. Per the authors' pipeline: From reference gene primer amplification, estimates of nucleated cell counts were derived. Data came from immunoSEQ multiplex PCR; TCRdb stores just in-frame clones and leaves some out. V, J and clone size were drawn from that table, and D and trimming were deduced from the DNA. In the table there are about 72,000 clones, approximately 85% of which are singletons. The TCR originated in an elderly woman with active or convalescent COVID-19. Sequencing input: peripheral blood. The chain carries TRBV7-2 and TRBJ1-2; TRBD1 is a possible D gene (5 bases). The CDR3 sequence is CASSLSRGRGAGGYTF. The CDR3 DNA sequence: TGTGCCAGCAGCCTATCTCGAGGTAGGGGCGCAGGTGGCTACACCTTC.